This T cell receptor beta chain emerged from a study of CD8 T cells in ankylosing spondylitis. Concerning this clonotype itself: What it binds is not known.

Study-wide results and limits: Prior work had noted some motif variants in reactive arthritis blood and synovial fluid. A TCR beta motif of fewer than ten highly homologous variants seemed to mark ankylosing spondylitis blood. Disease-linked clones bore a CD8+ phenotype and were relatively rare in peripheral blood.

The CDR3 extends over 15 amino acids. Germline V gene lookup returns CDR1 SGHAT and CDR2 FQNNGV. V shed 5 bases, J shed 5 bases, and the junction held 9 bases outside the gene matches. For TCR beta, libraries came from quantitative 5'-RACE with molecular barcodes. TCRdb re-called the 5' RACE reads through MiXCR, storing one row per CDR3 protein. The data hold 50,000 or so distinct CDR3 sequences, with less than 8.5% observed a single time. The sample comprised blood, either unsorted or a sorted T cell fraction (not recorded which). This clonotype was sampled from a female donor with ankylosing spondylitis or in good health (not recorded which). The V call is TRBV11-2, the J call TRBJ2-1, with 7 bases matching TRBD2. CDR3 residues: CASSTRSGVNNEQFF. The CDR3 DNA follows: TGTGCCAGCAGCACCAGGAGCGGGGTGAACAATGAGCAGTTCTTC.